A single sample is the source of the 25 T cell receptor beta chains below, sequenced in a study of blood T cell repertoires in COVID-19. TCRdb keeps only in-frame clones here, not all; method: immunoSEQ multiplex PCR. The sample shows some 490,000 clones, around 85% of them seen only once. Sequenced: PBMCs or T cells enriched from blood (not recorded which). These TCRs come from a woman in her sixties who had recovered from COVID-19.

V gene TRBV18 combines with J gene TRBJ2-2; the D gene is possibly TRBD2 (5 bases). Germline-derived CDR1 and CDR2 are KGHSH and LQKENI. V lost 0 bases and J lost 5, with 13 bases in between. CDR3 length: 16 residues. CDR3 nucleotide sequence: TGTGCCAGCTCACCACCGGGTGGAAGGAGGACCGGGGAGCTGTTTTTT. This gives the protein CASSPPGGRRTGELFF. Drawing the rest from reference TRBV18 and TRBJ2-2, the complete variable domain is NAGVMQNPRHLVRRRGQEARLRCSPMKGHSHVYWYRQLPEEGLKFMVYLQKENIIDESGMPKERFSAEFPKEGPSILRIQQVVRGDSAAYFCASSPPGGRRTGELFFGEGSRLTVL.

This chain connects TRBV27 to TRBJ1-1; D uncertain. Germline CDR1 reads MNHEY; CDR2 reads SMNVEV (reference sequence). The CDR3 is 14 amino acids. With 5 bases removed from V and 3 bases from J, the gap between germline ends came to 13 bases. The CDR3 loop reads CASSIRFGDTEAFF. As DNA, the CDR3 is TGTGCCAGCAGTATCAGGTTCGGGGACACTGAAGCTTTCTTT.

The chain joins TRBV29-1 to TRBJ2-1; 13 nucleotides align to TRBD2. J was trimmed by 7 bases and V by 6 bases; bases with no gene match: 6. Germline assignment: CDR1 SQVTM and CDR2 ANQGSEA. CDR3 length equals 14 residues. The CDR3 sequence: CSVRTSGGINEQFF. The CDR3 nucleotides read TGCAGCGTCCGGACTAGCGGGGGAATTAATGAGCAGTTCTTC.

This clone showed up just a few times. This sequence joins TRBV3-1 (or the pseudogene TRBV3-2) and TRBJ2-7; no clear D gene. V dropped 4 bases and J dropped 0 bases, with 10 bases sitting between them. The CDR3 is made up of 14 amino acids. In germline, CDR1 is LGHDT, CDR2 YNNKEL (reference sequence). The CDR3 coding sequence is TGTGCCAGCAGCCCGAGTCCCTTCTCCTACGAGCAGTACGTC. Protein product: CASSPSPFSYEQYV.

The chain has TRBV10-3 and TRBJ2-5; TRBD2 matches 9 bases. This CDR3 has 15 amino acids. The trim removed 2 bases at V and 4 bases at J, leaving 5 bases unmatched. Germline assignment: CDR1 ENHRY and CDR2 SYGVKD. CDR3 sequence (DNA): TGTGCCATCAGTGAGGCGGGGGGGCGAGGAGAGACCCAGTACTTC. Encoded protein: CAISEAGGRGETQYF.

The J gene is TRBJ1-2, the V gene TRBV6-5, with D possibly being TRBD1 (5 bases). CDR1 and CDR2 from the germline V gene are MNHEY and SVGAGI. The CDR3 consists of 13 residues. V lost 0 bases and J 6 bases, leaving 8 bases between the germline ends. CDR3 sequence: CASSYSKGHGYTF. The CDR3 DNA is TGTGCCAGCAGTTACTCGAAGGGGCATGGCTACACCTTC.

The chain has TRBV27 and TRBJ1-6; D gene uncertain. Trimming cost V 3 bases and J 9 bases, with 21 bases left between them. The germline gives CDR1 MNHEY, CDR2 SMNVEV (reference sequence). The CDR3 consists of 17 residues. The CDR3 nucleotides read TGTGCCAGCAGTTTTGGACTTGGGCCGCCTAATTTTTCACCCCTCCACTTT. The encoded protein is CASSFGLGPPNFSPLHF.

This clone has only one observation. The chain couples TRBV6-5 to TRBJ2-1, with D maybe TRBD2 (6 bases). Trimming shortened V by 7 bases and J by 8 bases, and 15 bases separated the two germline ends. This CDR3 spans 13 amino acids. Germline lookup yields CDR1 MNHEY and CDR2 SVGAGI. CDR3 bases: TGTGCCAGCAAAGGAAGTACGGGGGATGAGCAGTTCTTC. Protein sequence: CASKGSTGDEQFF.

This clone was picked up one time. The chain uses TRBV9 and TRBJ1-2; maybe TRBD1 (6 bases). CDR1 and CDR2 (germline): SGDLS, YYNGEE. The CDR3 is 14 amino acids. Trimming cost V 2 bases and J 4 bases, with 12 bases left between them. The CDR3 region has the DNA TGTGCCAGCAGCGTCCTCGGGGGGGCCTATGGCTACACCTTC. Translated: CASSVLGGAYGYTF.

The chain uses TRBV5-5 and TRBJ2-7; D is possibly TRBD1 (6 bases). The CDR3 spans 14 residues. The V end lost 6 bases, the J end lost 4 bases, and 17 bases lay between the germline ends. Germline V gene sequence: CDR1 SGHKS, CDR2 YYEKEE (reference sequence). The CDR3 here is CASNLPGHNYEQYV. As DNA, the CDR3 is TGTGCCAGCAACTTACCGGGACACAATTACGAGCAGTACGTC.

The chain joins TRBV19 to TRBJ2-1; 11 bases are shared with TRBD2. Germline trimming cut 8 bases from V and 6 bases from J; bases unmatched to any gene: 6. This CDR3 has 14 amino acids. Germline assignment: CDR1 LNHDA and CDR2 SQIVND (reference sequence). CDR3 sequence: CASLAGGLGNEQFF. As DNA, the CDR3 is TGTGCCAGTTTAGCGGGGGGGCTGGGCAATGAGCAGTTCTTC.

The chain carries TRBV3-1 (or the pseudogene TRBV3-2) and TRBJ1-4; tentatively, D is TRBD1 (6 bases). Germline CDR1 reads LGHDT; CDR2 reads YNNKEL (reference sequence). V was pared by 1 base and J by 5 bases, with 20 bases between. The CDR3 contains 18 residues. CDR3 DNA sequence: TGTGCCAGCAGCCAAGTCTACCTCCGTGGCAGGGGAAATGAAAAACTGTTTTTT. This gives the protein CASSQVYLRGRGNEKLFF.

This chain uses TRBV3-1 (or the pseudogene TRBV3-2) with TRBJ1-5; D is unresolved. The CDR3 runs 13 residues. Between the trimmed V and J ends, which lost 3 bases and 2 bases, there was a span of 5 bases. Germline V gives CDR1 LGHDT, CDR2 YNNKEL (reference sequence). For the CDR3, the DNA is TGTGCCAGCAGCCAGCTAGGCAATCAGCCCCAGCATTTT. Its protein is CASSQLGNQPQHF.

The V and J genes are TRBV5-1 and TRBJ1-3, with 8 bases matching TRBD1. The CDR3 totals 16 residues. Unmatched junction bases numbered 6, after V lost 2 bases and J lost 2 bases. Germline V lookup: CDR1 SGHRS, CDR2 YFSETQ. The CDR3 here is CASSFAGGFPGNTIYF. CDR3 DNA sequence: TGCGCCAGCAGCTTCGCAGGGGGCTTTCCTGGAAACACCATATATTTT.

This chain connects TRBV19 to TRBJ2-1; 10 bases are shared with TRBD1. The germline V gene has CDR1 LNHDA and CDR2 SQIVND (reference sequence). The J segment lost 6 bases and the V segment lost 6 bases, leaving 11 bases of the junction unmatched. This CDR3 contains 16 residues. The CDR3 here is CASSRLGGTGVNEQFF. The CDR3 region has the DNA TGTGCCAGTAGCCGTCTGGGAGGGACAGGGGTCAATGAGCAGTTCTTC.

This chain connects TRBV5-4 to TRBJ2-7; 8 positions match TRBD2. This CDR3 is 12 amino acids long. The trim removed 4 bases at V and 6 bases at J, leaving 3 bases unmatched. Germline loops: CDR1 SGHNT, CDR2 YYREEE (reference sequence). Written as DNA, the CDR3 is TGTGCCAGCAGCGTACGGGGGGGCGAGCAGTACGTC. This codes for CASSVRGGEQYV.

The chain uses TRBV3-1 (or the pseudogene TRBV3-2) and TRBJ1-2; a weak D match, TRBD1 (5 bases). Germline V gene data show CDR1 as LGHDT and CDR2 as YNNKEL (reference sequence). The CDR3 contains 16 residues. V was pared by 3 bases and J by 1 base, with 15 bases between. CDR3 in amino acids: CASSHMAGGFNYGYTF. The CDR3 DNA reads as TGTGCCAGCAGCCACATGGCTGGGGGGTTTAACTATGGCTACACCTTC.

V and J are TRBV27 and TRBJ2-1; a weak D match, TRBD1 (6 bases). Germline CDR1 and CDR2: MNHEY and SMNVEV (reference sequence). The germline V and J ends were trimmed by 5 bases and 2 bases, with 19 bases remaining between them. The CDR3 extends over 17 amino acids. The CDR3 loop reads CASSPLTRDITYNEQFF. As DNA, the CDR3 is TGTGCCAGCAGTCCGCTGACACGGGACATAACCTACAATGAGCAGTTCTTC.

This rearrangement joins TRBV7-8 to TRBJ2-3; TRBD1 matches at 8 bases. Per germline, CDR1 SGHVS and CDR2 FQNEAQ. The CDR3 contains 15 residues. Losses at the gene ends were 2 bases for V and 4 bases for J; bases not matched to a gene: 5. In DNA form, the CDR3 reads TGTGCCAGCAGCTTACGGACAGGGATGGCAGATACGCAGTATTTT. This codes for CASSLRTGMADTQYF.

The gene calls are TRBV11-3 and TRBJ2-3; TRBD2 is a possible D gene (6 bases). CDR3 length equals 14 residues. Germline V gene lookup returns CDR1 SGHNT and CDR2 YENEEA. The germline V and J ends were trimmed by 4 bases and 3 bases, with 11 bases remaining between them. CDR3 bases: TGTGCCAGCAGCTCAAATAGCGGAACAGATACGCAGTATTTT. As protein: CASSSNSGTDTQYF.

Note on this clone: Distinct nucleotide sequences in the sample also encode this CDR3. CDR3: CASSLGLAGGTDTQYF. The CDR3 nucleotides read TGCGCCAGCAGCTTGGGCCTAGCGGGGGGCACAGATACGCAGTATTTT. The chain joins TRBV5-1 to TRBJ2-3; 10 positions match TRBD2. The germline V gene has CDR1 SGHRS and CDR2 YFSETQ. This CDR3 spans 16 amino acids. The V segment lost 0 bases and the J segment 1 base; nucleotides outside the gene matches: 2.

The CDR3 is CASSLGDGGAGYEQFF. CDR3 DNA: TGTGCCAGCAGCTTAGGGGACGGGGGGGCAGGCTATGAGCAGTTCTTC. The chain has TRBV7-7 and TRBJ2-1; 8 bases map to TRBD2. Trimming removed 1 base from V and 8 bases from J; junction bases left unmatched: 10. CDR1 and CDR2 from the germline V gene are SSHAT and FNYEAQ (reference sequence). The CDR3 consists of 16 residues. The entire variable domain, with the rest obtained from reference TRBV7-7 and TRBJ2-1, is as follows: GAGVSQSPRYKVTKRGQDVTLRCDPISSHATLYWYQQALGQGPEFLTYFNYEAQPDKSGLPSDRFSAERPEGSISTLTIQRTEQRDSAMYRCASSLGDGGAGYEQFFGPGTRLTVL.

The chain carries TRBV4-1 and TRBJ1-6; 7 bases match TRBD1. CDR3 length: 15 amino acids. The V gene's germline CDR1 is MGHRA and CDR2 YSYEKL. Trimming cost V 2 bases and J 5 bases; bases outside gene matches: 3. CDR3 coding DNA: TGCGCCAGCAGCCAAAGGACAGGAGATAATTCACCCCTCCACTTT. Translation: CASSQRTGDNSPLHF.

The chain couples TRBV5-4 to TRBJ1-2, with TRBD1 matching over 7 bases. The CDR3 is 17 residues long. V lost 4 bases, J lost 6 bases, and 18 bases stayed unmatched. Germline V CDR1 and CDR2: SGHNT, YYREEE (reference sequence). The CDR3 is CASSGRDSQAYGDGYTF. In DNA form, the CDR3 reads TGTGCCAGCAGCGGACGGGACAGCCAGGCCTACGGTGATGGCTACACCTTC.

The chain carries TRBV7-2 and TRBJ1-4; maybe TRBD1 (5 bases). CDR1 and CDR2 (germline): SGHTA, FQGNSA. The CDR3 is made up of 13 amino acids. V lost 1 base to trimming and J lost 10 bases, with 10 bases between them. CDR3 DNA: TGTGCCAGCAGCTTAGAGCAGGGTGGAAAACTGTTTTTT. Translating gives CASSLEQGGKLFF.